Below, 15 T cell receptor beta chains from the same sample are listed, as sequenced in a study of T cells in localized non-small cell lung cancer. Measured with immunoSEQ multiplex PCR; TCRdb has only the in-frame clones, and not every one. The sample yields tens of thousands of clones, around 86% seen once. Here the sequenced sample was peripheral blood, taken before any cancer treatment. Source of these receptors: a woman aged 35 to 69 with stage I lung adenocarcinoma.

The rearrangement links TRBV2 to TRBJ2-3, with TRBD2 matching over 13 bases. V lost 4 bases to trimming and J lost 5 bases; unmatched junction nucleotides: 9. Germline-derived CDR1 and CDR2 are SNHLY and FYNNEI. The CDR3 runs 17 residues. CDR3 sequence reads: CASSGPPTSGGIDTQYF. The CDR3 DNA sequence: TGTGCCAGCAGTGGCCCACCGACTAGCGGGGGGATAGATACGCAGTATTTT.

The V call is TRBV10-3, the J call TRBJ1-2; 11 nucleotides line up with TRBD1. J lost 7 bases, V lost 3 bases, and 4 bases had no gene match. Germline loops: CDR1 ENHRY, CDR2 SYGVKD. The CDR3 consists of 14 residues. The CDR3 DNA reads TGTGCCATCAGTGAAGGACAGGGGGCGGCTGGCTACACCTTC. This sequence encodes CAISEGQGAAGYTF.

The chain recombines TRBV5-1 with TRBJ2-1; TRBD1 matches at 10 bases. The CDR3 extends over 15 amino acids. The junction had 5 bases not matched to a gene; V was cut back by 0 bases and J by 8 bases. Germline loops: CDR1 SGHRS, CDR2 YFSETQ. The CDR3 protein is CASSLVGTGVHEQFF. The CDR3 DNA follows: TGCGCCAGCAGCTTGGTAGGGACAGGGGTTCATGAGCAGTTCTTC.

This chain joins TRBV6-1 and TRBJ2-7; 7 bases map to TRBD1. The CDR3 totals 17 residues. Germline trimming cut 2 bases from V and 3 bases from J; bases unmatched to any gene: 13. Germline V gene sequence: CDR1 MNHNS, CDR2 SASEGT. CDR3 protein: CASSEHAVGTAFYEQYF. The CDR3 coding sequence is TGTGCCAGCAGTGAACACGCGGTTGGGACAGCGTTCTACGAGCAGTACTTC.

The CDR3 bases are TGTGCCAGCACCCCGGGACTAGCGGGAAATGAGCAGTTCTTC. Encoded protein: CASTPGLAGNEQFF. V gene TRBV11-2 combines with J gene TRBJ2-1; 13 bases are a match to TRBD2. Per the germline V gene, CDR1 is SGHAT and CDR2 is FQNNGV. With V trimmed by 7 bases and J by 7 bases, 4 bases remained unmatched. The CDR3 runs 14 residues.

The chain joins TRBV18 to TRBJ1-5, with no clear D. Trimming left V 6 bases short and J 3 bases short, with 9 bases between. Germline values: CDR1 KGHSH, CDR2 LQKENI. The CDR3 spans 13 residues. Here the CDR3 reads CASSRETNQPQHF. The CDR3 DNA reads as TGTGCCAGCTCCCGGGAAACCAATCAGCCCCAGCATTTT. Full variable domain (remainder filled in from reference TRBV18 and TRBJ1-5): NAGVMQNPRHLVRRRGQEARLRCSPMKGHSHVYWYRQLPEEGLKFMVYLQKENIIDESGMPKERFSAEFPKEGPSILRIQQVVRGDSAAYFCASSRETNQPQHFGDGTRLSIL.

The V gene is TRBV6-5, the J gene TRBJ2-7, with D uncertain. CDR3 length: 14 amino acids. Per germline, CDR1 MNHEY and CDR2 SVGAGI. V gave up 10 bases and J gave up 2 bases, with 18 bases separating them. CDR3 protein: CAIWSAEGTYEQYF. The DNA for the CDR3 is TGTGCCATCTGGAGTGCTGAAGGAACCTACGAGCAGTACTTC.

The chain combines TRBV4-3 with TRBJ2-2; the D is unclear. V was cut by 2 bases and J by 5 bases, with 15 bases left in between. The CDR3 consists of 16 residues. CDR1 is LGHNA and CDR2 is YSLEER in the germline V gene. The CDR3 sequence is CASSQTIRARTGELFF. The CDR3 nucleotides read TGCGCCAGCAGCCAAACTATACGGGCTCGGACCGGGGAGCTGTTTTTT.

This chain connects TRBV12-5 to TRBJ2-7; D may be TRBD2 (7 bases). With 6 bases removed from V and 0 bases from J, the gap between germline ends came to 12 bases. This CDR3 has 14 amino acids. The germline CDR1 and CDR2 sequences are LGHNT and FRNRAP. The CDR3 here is CASGRGASSYEQYF. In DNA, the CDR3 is TGTGCTAGTGGCCGGGGGGCCAGCTCCTACGAGCAGTACTTC.

CDR3 nucleotides: TGTGCCAGCAGCGGGACTTTAGGGGAGACCCAGTACTTC. Amino acid sequence: CASSGTLGETQYF. The rearrangement links TRBV9 to TRBJ2-5, with D perhaps TRBD2 (5 bases). Trimming removed 3 bases from V and 5 bases from J, with 11 bases in between. Germline CDR1 reads SGDLS; CDR2 reads YYNGEE. The length of the CDR3 is 13 residues.

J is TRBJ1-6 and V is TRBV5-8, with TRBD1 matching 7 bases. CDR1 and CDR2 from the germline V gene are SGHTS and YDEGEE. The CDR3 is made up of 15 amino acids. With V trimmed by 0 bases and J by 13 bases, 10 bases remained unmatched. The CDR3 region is CASSLARGMPSPLHF. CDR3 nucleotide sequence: TGTGCCAGCAGCTTGGCCAGGGGGATGCCTTCGCCCCTCCACTTT.

This CDR3 is CASSIAFTGQGNYGYTF. The CDR3 DNA follows: TGTGCCAGTAGTATAGCCTTTACGGGACAGGGAAACTATGGCTACACCTTC. The rearrangement joins TRBV19 to TRBJ1-2, with 9 nucleotides matching TRBD1. CDR3 size: 17 residues. Germline loops: CDR1 LNHDA, CDR2 SQIVND (reference sequence). The V gene end was trimmed by 1 base and the J gene end by 2 bases; junction bases not matched to a gene: 8.

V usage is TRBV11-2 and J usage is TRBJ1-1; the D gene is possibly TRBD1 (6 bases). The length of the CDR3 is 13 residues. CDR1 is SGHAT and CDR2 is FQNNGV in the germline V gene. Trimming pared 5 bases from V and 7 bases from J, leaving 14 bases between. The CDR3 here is CASSLRDTIEAFF. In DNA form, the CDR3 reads TGTGCCAGCAGCCTCCGGGACACTATTGAAGCTTTCTTT. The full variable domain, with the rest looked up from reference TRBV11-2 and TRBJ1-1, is EAGVAQSPRYKIIEKRQSVAFWCNPISGHATLYWYQQILGQGPKLLIQFQNNGVVDDSQLPKDRFSAERLKGVDSTLKIQPAKLEDSAVYLCASSLRDTIEAFFGQGTRLTVV.

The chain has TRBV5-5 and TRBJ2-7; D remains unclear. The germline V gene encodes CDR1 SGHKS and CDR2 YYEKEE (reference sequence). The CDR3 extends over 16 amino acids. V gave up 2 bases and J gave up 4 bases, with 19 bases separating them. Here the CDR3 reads CASSLSAAVDIYEQYF. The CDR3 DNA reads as TGTGCCAGCAGCTTATCTGCGGCCGTCGATATTTACGAGCAGTACTTC.

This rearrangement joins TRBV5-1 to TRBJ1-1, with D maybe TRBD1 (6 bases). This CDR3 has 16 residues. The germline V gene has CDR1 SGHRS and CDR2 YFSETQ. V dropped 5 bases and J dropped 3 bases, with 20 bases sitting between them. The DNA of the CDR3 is TGCGCCAGCAGTTACGGGACATCCCACGGTGACACTGAAGCTTTCTTT. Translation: CASSYGTSHGDTEAFF. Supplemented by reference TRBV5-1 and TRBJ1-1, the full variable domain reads KAGVTQTPRYLIKTRGQQVTLSCSPISGHRSVSWYQQTPGQGLQFLFEYFSETQRNKGNFPGRFSGRQFSNSRSEMNVSTLELGDSALYLCASSYGTSHGDTEAFFGQGTRLTVV.